The next 25 T cell receptor beta chains were all read from a single sample in a study of early T cells in non-severe SARS-CoV-2 infection. TCRdb used MiXCR to reprocess the 5' RACE reads, holding one entry per CDR3 protein. The sample holds tens of thousands of distinct CDR3 sequences, roughly 6% seen once. Material for sequencing was whole blood. All receptors come from an adult who was a healthcare worker with PCR-confirmed SARS-CoV-2 infection or an uninfected control (not recorded which).

This clonotype was observed at least ten times. J is TRBJ2-7 and V is TRBV12-3 or TRBV12-4, with D perhaps assigned TRBD1 or TRBD2 (5 bases each). The CDR3 loop spans 12 amino acids. V was cut by 4 bases and J by 3 bases, with 7 bases left in between. DNA for the CDR3: TGTGCCAGCAGTTCGGGGCTCTACGAGCAGTACTTC. Translation gives CASSSGLYEQYF.

This clonotype has more than one count but fewer than ten. The genes are TRBV2 and TRBJ1-5; D remains ambiguous. Germline lookup yields CDR1 SNHLY and CDR2 FYNNEI. The CDR3 is 13 residues long. The V end lost 7 bases, the J end lost 2 bases, and 9 bases lay between the germline ends. CDR3 nucleotides: TGTGCCAGCACGCAGATCCGCAATCAGCCCCAGCATTTT. Protein sequence: CASTQIRNQPQHF.

This clonotype was counted many times. The V call is TRBV7-8, the J call TRBJ2-2, with D perhaps TRBD1 (5 bases). CDR1 is SGHVS and CDR2 is FQNEAQ in the germline V gene. V lost 2 bases to trimming and J lost 5 bases, with 6 bases between them. The CDR3 extends over 13 amino acids. CDR3 sequence (DNA): TGTGCCAGCAGCTTACAGGGAACCGGGGAGCTGTTTTTT. It translates to CASSLQGTGELFF.

This clonotype has at least ten counts. The chain joins TRBV12-3 or TRBV12-4 to TRBJ2-1, with TRBD2 matching 9 bases. This CDR3 is built from 15 residues. V lost 6 bases and J lost 4; bases outside the gene matches: 7. For the CDR3, the DNA is TGTGCCAGCAGCCGGAGCGGGGGGAAGTACAATGAGCAGTTCTTC. Encoded protein: CASSRSGGKYNEQFF.

This clonotype was seen many times. The V and J genes are TRBV5-1 and TRBJ2-5; weak D call: TRBD1 (5 bases). V was clipped by 0 bases and J by 5 bases, with 14 bases between them. CDR3 length: 15 residues. Germline V CDR1 and CDR2: SGHRS, YFSETQ. CDR3 residues: CASSLGVRAAETQYF. The CDR3 nucleotides read TGCGCCAGCAGCTTGGGAGTCAGGGCGGCGGAGACCCAGTACTTC.

The V gene is TRBV6-1, the J gene TRBJ2-2; D is undetermined. With 7 bases removed from V and 3 bases from J, the gap between germline ends came to 9 bases. Germline-derived CDR1 and CDR2 are MNHNS and SASEGT. This CDR3 comprises 13 residues. CDR3 protein: CASTLYDTGELFF. The DNA for the CDR3 is TGTGCCAGCACCCTCTATGACACCGGGGAGCTGTTTTTT.

This clonotype has a count of ten or more. This chain links TRBV6-4 with TRBJ2-3, with TRBD1 identical over 10 bases. Germline V gene data show CDR1 as MRHNA and CDR2 as SNTAGT. J gave up 4 bases and V 6 bases, and 7 bases lay outside the gene matches. The CDR3 loop spans 15 amino acids. CDR3 coding DNA: TGTGCCAGCAGCGTCCGGACAGGGGGTGCAGATACGCAGTATTTT. Amino acids: CASSVRTGGADTQYF.

This clonotype was seen at least ten times. DNA for the CDR3: TGTGCCAGCAGAGAGACACCGGGCTTCTACGAGCAGTACTTC. Translated, it gives CASRETPGFYEQYF. The V gene is TRBV6-4, the J gene TRBJ2-7, with D unclear. Trimming shortened V by 6 bases and J by 3 bases, and 15 bases separated the two germline ends. From germline, CDR1 is MRHNA and CDR2 SNTAGT. CDR3 length: 14 residues.

This clonotype was recorded many times. The chain joins TRBV4-1 to TRBJ2-1; no clear D gene. Germline V CDR1 and CDR2: MGHRA, YSYEKL. V lost 5 bases to trimming and J lost 5 bases, with 4 bases between them. The CDR3 spans 11 residues. In DNA form, the CDR3 reads TGCGCCAGCAGCTATGACAATGAGCAGTTCTTC. Its protein product is CASSYDNEQFF.

This clonotype was counted ten times or more. CDR3 region: CASSLSASYNEQFF. The CDR3, as DNA: TGTGCCAGCAGCTTATCAGCTAGCTACAATGAGCAGTTCTTC. J is TRBJ2-1 and V is TRBV7-9; no definite D call. CDR3 length: 14 amino acids. Trimming cost V 2 bases and J 3 bases, with 8 bases left between them. From germline, CDR1 is SEHNR and CDR2 FQNEAQ (reference sequence).

This clonotype was counted at least ten times. The gene calls are TRBV20-1 and TRBJ2-3; no definite D call. Germline V lookup: CDR1 DFQATT, CDR2 SNEGSKA (reference sequence). The V gene lost 5 bases and the J gene lost 11 bases, with 11 bases spanning the gap. The CDR3 has 10 residues. The CDR3 nucleotides read TGCAGTGCTCTGAAAACTCAGCAGTATTTT. It is translated as CSALKTQQYF.

This clonotype was found a few times. V is TRBV29-1 and J is TRBJ2-1; 8 bases line up with TRBD2. The trim removed 2 bases at V and 6 bases at J, leaving 9 bases unmatched. The germline V gene has CDR1 SQVTM and CDR2 ANQGSEA. The CDR3 consists of 15 residues. The CDR3, as DNA: TGCAGCGTTGAACCACCGGGGGGGAGGTCCAATGAGCAGTTCTTC. Protein product: CSVEPPGGRSNEQFF.

This clonotype was recorded at least ten times. This chain joins TRBV5-1 and TRBJ1-3; no firm D call. Germline CDR1 and CDR2: SGHRS and YFSETQ. Trimming removed 0 bases from V and 0 bases from J, with 4 bases in between. CDR3 length equals 14 residues. CDR3 amino acids: CASSLEFSGNTIYF. CDR3 nucleotide sequence: TGCGCCAGCAGCTTGGAATTCTCTGGAAACACCATATATTTT.

The chain couples TRBV4-3 to TRBJ1-2, with D hard to call. V was cut by 0 bases and J by 5 bases, with 10 bases left in between. CDR1 LGHNA and CDR2 YSLEER come from the germline V gene. This CDR3 spans 14 amino acids. CDR3 residues: CASSQDRRVYGYTF. Written as DNA, the CDR3 is TGCGCCAGCAGCCAAGATCGCCGAGTATATGGCTACACCTTC.

This clonotype was seen only a few times. This rearrangement joins TRBV29-1 to TRBJ2-2, with D maybe TRBD2 (5 bases). Germline CDR1 and CDR2: SQVTM and ANQGSEA. The CDR3 covers 14 residues. Between the trimmed V and J ends, which lost 4 bases and 5 bases, there was a span of 14 bases. This chain's CDR3 is CSVAPGGRTGELFF. The CDR3 DNA reads as TGCAGCGTTGCCCCAGGAGGAAGGACCGGGGAGCTGTTTTTT.

This rearrangement joins TRBV4-2 to TRBJ2-3; D call uncertain. In germline, CDR1 is LGHNA, CDR2 YNFKEQ. The CDR3 has 14 amino acids. V was trimmed by 2 bases and J by 4 bases, leaving 10 bases between them. CDR3 residues: CASSQKSEADTQYF. CDR3 DNA: TGTGCCAGCAGCCAAAAGAGCGAGGCAGATACGCAGTATTTT.

This clonotype appeared many times. The chain employs TRBV20-1 and TRBJ2-1; D tentatively fits TRBD1 or TRBD2 (5 bases each). Trimming pared 2 bases from V and 6 bases from J, leaving 17 bases between. CDR3 length equals 15 residues. Germline CDR1 is DFQATT and CDR2 is SNEGSKA (reference sequence). CDR3 protein: CSARLPLPGGNEQFF. The CDR3 DNA reads as TGCAGTGCTAGACTACCCCTGCCTGGGGGCAATGAGCAGTTCTTC.

The chain is built from TRBV10-3 and TRBJ2-1, with TRBD2 identical over 9 bases. Germline V gene lookup returns CDR1 ENHRY and CDR2 SYGVKD. Trimming at V came to 2 bases and at J to 9 bases, leaving 11 bases not matched to a gene. The CDR3 has 16 residues. The CDR3 nucleotides are TGTGCCATCAGTGAGCGAATGGCGGGAGGGCCCGGTGAGCAGTTCTTC. It codes for CAISERMAGGPGEQFF.

The rearrangement links TRBV12-3 or TRBV12-4 to TRBJ1-4, with D possibly TRBD1 on 5 matching bases. V gave up 6 bases and J gave up 5 bases, with 16 bases separating them. This CDR3 is 15 amino acids long. For the CDR3, the DNA is TGTGCCAGCAGCCGCGGTGGGGGTGCCAATGAAAAACTGTTTTTT. Its translation is CASSRGGGANEKLFF.

This clonotype was observed many times. The DNA of the CDR3 is TGTGCCAGCAGCTTACGGGACAGTAACTATGGCTACACCTTC. This gives the protein CASSLRDSNYGYTF. The chain recombines TRBV7-2 with TRBJ1-2; TRBD1 matches at 7 bases. The germline gives CDR1 SGHTA, CDR2 FQGNSA. Germline trimming cut 2 bases from V and 1 base from J; bases unmatched to any gene: 1. This CDR3 has 14 amino acids. Combining the CDR3 with reference TRBV7-2 and TRBJ1-2 gives the whole variable domain GAGVSQSPSNKVTEKGKDVELRCDPISGHTALYWYRQSLGQGLEFLIYFQGNSAPDKSGLPSDRFSAERTGGSVSTLTIQRTQQEDSAVYLCASSLRDSNYGYTFGSGTRLTVV.

The CDR3 DNA sequence: TGTGCCAGCAGCCCCGGACAGGGGCCTTCCACAGATACGCAGTATTTT. Protein product: CASSPGQGPSTDTQYF. J is TRBJ2-3 and V is TRBV12-3 or TRBV12-4; the match to TRBD1 covers 9 bases. The length of the CDR3 is 16 residues. After removal of 6 bases from V and 2 bases from J, the junction contained 9 bases not matched to a gene.

This clonotype was recorded many times. The CDR3 here is CAIRPYPGTGETQYF. DNA of the CDR3: TGTGCCATCAGGCCCTATCCGGGGACGGGAGAGACCCAGTACTTC. The chain is built from TRBV10-3 and TRBJ2-5; D may match TRBD1 or TRBD2 (5 bases each). The CDR3 has 15 amino acids. The germline V gene has CDR1 ENHRY and CDR2 SYGVKD. Between the trimmed V and J ends, which lost 6 bases and 4 bases, there was a span of 18 bases.

V gene TRBV10-2 combines with J gene TRBJ1-3; perhaps TRBD1 as D (6 bases). CDR1 is WSHSY and CDR2 is SAAADI in the germline V gene. V lost 11 bases and J 4 bases, leaving 18 bases between the germline ends. This CDR3 is 14 amino acids long. In DNA, the CDR3 is TGCGCCGCACGGAGGGGGGTCGACGGAAACACCATATATTTT. Translating it yields CAARRGVDGNTIYF.

Details on this clonotype: This clone may be a read error of a much larger clone one base away. Likely a read error: the CDR3 ends without its conserved phenylalanine or tryptophan. J is TRBJ1-1 and V is TRBV7-2, with 9 bases lining up with TRBD1. Trimming removed 5 bases from V and 4 bases from J; junction bases left unmatched: 8. The germline V gene encodes CDR1 SGHTA and CDR2 FQGNSA. The CDR3 is made up of 15 amino acids. The DNA of the CDR3 is TGTGCCAGCAGCCCCCAGGGACAGGGTTTCACTGAAGCTTTCCTT. It yields the protein CASSPQGQGFTEAFL.

This clonotype has just a few counts. The gene calls are TRBV10-3 and TRBJ1-1; D is unclear. Trimming cost V 2 bases and J 0 bases, with 4 bases left between them. Germline V CDR1 and CDR2: ENHRY, SYGVKD. There are 13 residues in the CDR3. The CDR3 sequence is CAISEQMNTEAFF. In DNA form, the CDR3 reads TGTGCCATCAGTGAGCAGATGAACACTGAAGCTTTCTTT.